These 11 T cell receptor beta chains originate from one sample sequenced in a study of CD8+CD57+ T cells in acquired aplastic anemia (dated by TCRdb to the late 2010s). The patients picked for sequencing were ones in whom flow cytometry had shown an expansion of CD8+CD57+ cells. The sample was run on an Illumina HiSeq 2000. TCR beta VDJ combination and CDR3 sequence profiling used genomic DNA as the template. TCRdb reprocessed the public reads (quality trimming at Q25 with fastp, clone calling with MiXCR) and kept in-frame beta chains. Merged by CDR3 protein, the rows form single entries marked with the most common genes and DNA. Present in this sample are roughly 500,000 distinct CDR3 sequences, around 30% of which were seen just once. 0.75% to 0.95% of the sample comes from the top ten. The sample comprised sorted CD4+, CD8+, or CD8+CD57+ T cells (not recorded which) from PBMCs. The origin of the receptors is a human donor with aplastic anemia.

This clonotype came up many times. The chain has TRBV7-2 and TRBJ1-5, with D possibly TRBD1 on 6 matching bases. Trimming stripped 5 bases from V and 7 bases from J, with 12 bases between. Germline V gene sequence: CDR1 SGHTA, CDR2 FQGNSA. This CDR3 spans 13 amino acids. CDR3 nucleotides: TGTGCCAGCAGCCCGTACAGGGACCAGCCCCAGCATTTT. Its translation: CASSPYRDQPQHF.

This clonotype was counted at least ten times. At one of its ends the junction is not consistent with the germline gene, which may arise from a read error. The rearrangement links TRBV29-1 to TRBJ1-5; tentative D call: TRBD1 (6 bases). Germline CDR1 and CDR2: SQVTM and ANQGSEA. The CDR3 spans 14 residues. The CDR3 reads CSVAQGTKDQPQHF. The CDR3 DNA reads TGCAGCGTAGCCCAGGGGACGAAAGATCAACCCCAGCATTTT.

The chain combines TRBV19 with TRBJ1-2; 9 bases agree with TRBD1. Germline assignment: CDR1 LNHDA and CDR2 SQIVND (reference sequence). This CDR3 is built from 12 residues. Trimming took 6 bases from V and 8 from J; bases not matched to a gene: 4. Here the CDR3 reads CASRQGAEGYTF. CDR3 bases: TGTGCCAGTAGACAGGGGGCGGAAGGCTACACCTTC.

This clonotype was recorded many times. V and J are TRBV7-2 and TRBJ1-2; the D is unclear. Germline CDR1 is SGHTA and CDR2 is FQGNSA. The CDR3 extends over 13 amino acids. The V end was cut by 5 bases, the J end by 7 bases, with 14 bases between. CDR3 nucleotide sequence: TGTGCCAGCAGCCCGGGTAAAGACCGTGGCTACACCTTC. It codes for CASSPGKDRGYTF.

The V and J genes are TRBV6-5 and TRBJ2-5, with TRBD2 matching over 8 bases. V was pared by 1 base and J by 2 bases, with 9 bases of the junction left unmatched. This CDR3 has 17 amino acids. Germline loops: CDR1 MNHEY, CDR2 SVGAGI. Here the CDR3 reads CASSYYTGGVTQETQYF. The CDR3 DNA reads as TGTGCCAGCAGTTACTACACGGGGGGGGTTACTCAAGAGACCCAGTACTTC.

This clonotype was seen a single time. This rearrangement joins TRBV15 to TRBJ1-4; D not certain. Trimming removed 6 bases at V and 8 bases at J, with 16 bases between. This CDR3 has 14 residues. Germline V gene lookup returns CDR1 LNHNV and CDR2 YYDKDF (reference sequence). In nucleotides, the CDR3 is TGTGCCACCAGAGGTCTAGGGCGCGGGGAAAAACTGTTTTTT. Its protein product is CATRGLGRGEKLFF.

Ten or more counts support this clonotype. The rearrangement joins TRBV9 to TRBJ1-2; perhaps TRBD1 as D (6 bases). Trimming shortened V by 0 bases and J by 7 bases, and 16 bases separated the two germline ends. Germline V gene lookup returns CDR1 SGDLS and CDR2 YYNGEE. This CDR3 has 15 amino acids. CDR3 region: CASSVEPLGHSGYTF. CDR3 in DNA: TGTGCCAGCAGCGTAGAACCCTTGGGACACTCTGGCTACACCTTC.

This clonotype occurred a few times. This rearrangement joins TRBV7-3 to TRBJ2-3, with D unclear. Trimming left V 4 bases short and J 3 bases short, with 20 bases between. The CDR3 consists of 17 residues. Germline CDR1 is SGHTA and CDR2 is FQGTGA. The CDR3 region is CASSSPQLGLSTDTQYF. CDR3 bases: TGTGCCAGCAGCTCCCCCCAACTTGGGTTGTCGACAGATACGCAGTATTTT.

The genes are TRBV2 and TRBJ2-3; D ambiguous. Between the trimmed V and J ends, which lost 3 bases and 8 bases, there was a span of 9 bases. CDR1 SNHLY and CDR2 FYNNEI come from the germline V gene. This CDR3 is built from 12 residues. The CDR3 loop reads CASSDSRSTQYF. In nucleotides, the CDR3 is TGTGCCAGCAGTGACTCGAGGAGTACGCAGTATTTT.

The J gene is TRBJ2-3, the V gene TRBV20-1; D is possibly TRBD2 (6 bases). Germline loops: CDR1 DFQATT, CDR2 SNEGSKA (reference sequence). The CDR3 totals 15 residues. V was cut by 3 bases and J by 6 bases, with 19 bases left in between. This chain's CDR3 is CSASLRDELRDTQYF. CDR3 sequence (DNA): TGCAGTGCTAGTTTGCGGGACGAGTTACGGGATACGCAGTATTTT.

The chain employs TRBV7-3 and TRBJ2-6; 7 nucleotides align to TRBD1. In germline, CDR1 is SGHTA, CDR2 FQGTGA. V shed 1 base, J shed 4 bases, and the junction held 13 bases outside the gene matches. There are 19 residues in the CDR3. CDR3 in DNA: TGTGCCAGCAGCTTAAGGGCGACAGGGTTCGAGGACGGGGCCAACGTCCTGACTTTC. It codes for CASSLRATGFEDGANVLTF.